The clone carrying this T cell receptor beta chain was counted only a few times. Its antigen is as yet unknown. This sample is drawn from a study of T-cell reconstitution after alpha-beta-depleted transplantation in children. Points from the study as a whole: One year post-transplant, T-cell counts and diversity were largely derived from T cells produced anew.

Molecular barcoding with unique molecular identifiers was used for the TCRbeta library. TCRdb redid the calling of the PCR reads with MiXCR, one entry per CDR3 protein. The sample includes some 300,000 distinct CDR3 sequences, 6.5% to 9% seen only once; the top ten take approximately 9.1%. The CDR3 is 15 amino acids. Trimming shortened V by 3 bases and J by 5 bases, and 14 bases separated the two germline ends. Per the germline V gene, CDR1 is DFQATT and CDR2 is SNEGSKA (reference sequence). The V and J genes are TRBV20-1 and TRBJ1-6; perhaps TRBD1 as D (5 bases). This clonotype was obtained from a female patient aged 2-10 years who had a stem cell transplant for Fanconi anemia, so the T cells may come from the graft donor. The sample in question was peripheral blood, obtained 360 days after TCRalphabeta/CD19-depleted stem cell transplant. The CDR3 nucleotides are TGCAGTGCTAGTTTTTTGCAGGGCAATAATTCACCCCTCCACTTT. This gives the protein CSASFLQGNNSPLHF.